These T cell receptor beta chains were read from a single sample in a study of cytomegalovirus exposure and HLA in healthy donors. The protocol was immunoSEQ multiplex PCR, while the TCRdb copy is restricted to in-frame clones and leaves out a portion. In the table there are 100,000 to 120,000 clones, more than 70% of which are singletons. The sequenced sample was PBMCs. These receptors were taken from a young man in good health and CMV-seronegative. The CDR3 runs from the conserved cysteine through the conserved F or W. Each record gives: clone size, V gene, J gene, D gene, CDR3 DNA, CDR3 protein. The D gene is left open where the match is weak. The size field is filled for only some rows; it gives once, few, many or a size class.

clone size: .
V gene: TRBV11-2
J gene: TRBJ2-7
D gene: .
CDR3 DNA: TGTGCCAGCAGCTTAGATCCAGGGCCTGTTTCCTACGAGCAGTACTTC
CDR3 protein: CASSLDPGPVSYEQYF

clone size: few
V gene: TRBV5-4
J gene: TRBJ2-3
D gene: TRBD1
CDR3 DNA: TGTGCCAGCAGCTCCCAGGGGGCTGCAGATACGCAGTATTTT
CDR3 protein: CASSSQGAADTQYF

clone size: .
V gene: TRBV20-1
J gene: TRBJ2-7
D gene: .
CDR3 DNA: TGCAGTGCCCGGGATGCCTACGAGCAGTACTTC
CDR3 protein: CSARDAYEQYF

clone size: .
V gene: TRBV7-2
J gene: TRBJ1-5
D gene: .
CDR3 DNA: TGTGCCAGCAGCTTAAGTCAGAACAATCAGCCCCAGCATTTT
CDR3 protein: CASSLSQNNQPQHF

clone size: .
V gene: TRBV6-1
J gene: TRBJ2-7
D gene: .
CDR3 DNA: TGTGCCAGCAGTGAGATACTGAGCTCCTACGAGCAGTACTTC
CDR3 protein: CASSEILSSYEQYF

clone size: .
V gene: TRBV6-5
J gene: TRBJ2-2
D gene: TRBD1
CDR3 DNA: TGTGCCAGCAAACGGACAGGGTGGGAGACCGGGGAGCTGTTTTTT
CDR3 protein: CASKRTGWETGELFF

clone size: once
V gene: TRBV11-2
J gene: TRBJ2-7
D gene: .
CDR3 DNA: TGTGCCAGCAGCTTCGCCGTCAGAGAGGCCTACGAGCAGTACTTC
CDR3 protein: CASSFAVREAYEQYF

clone size: .
V gene: TRBV2
J gene: TRBJ1-3
D gene: TRBD1
CDR3 DNA: TGTGCCAGCACTAACAGGGGCTCTGGAAACACCATATATTTT
CDR3 protein: CASTNRGSGNTIYF

clone size: .
V gene: TRBV4-1
J gene: TRBJ2-7
D gene: .
CDR3 DNA: TGCGCCAGCAGCCAAGATAGAGGGCGGCGCGGCGAGCAGTACTTC
CDR3 protein: CASSQDRGRRGEQYF

clone size: few
V gene: TRBV18
J gene: TRBJ2-1
D gene: TRBD2
CDR3 DNA: TGTGCCAGCTCCAATAGCGGGGGGGCGCAAAACTACCGCTACAATGAGCAGTTCTTC
CDR3 protein: CASSNSGGAQNYRYNEQFF

clone size: .
V gene: TRBV6-5
J gene: TRBJ2-1
D gene: TRBD1
CDR3 DNA: TGTGCCAGCAGTTACCCAGGACAGGGATCCTACAATGAGCAGTTCTTC
CDR3 protein: CASSYPGQGSYNEQFF

clone size: .
V gene: TRBV5-6
J gene: TRBJ1-3
D gene: TRBD1
CDR3 DNA: TGTGCCAGCAGCACCCCCGGGACAGGGGCTGGAAACACCATATATTTT
CDR3 protein: CASSTPGTGAGNTIYF

clone size: .
V gene: TRBV11-3
J gene: TRBJ2-3
D gene: .
CDR3 DNA: TGTGCCAGCAGCTTAGAGGCGGACACAGATACGCAGTATTTT
CDR3 protein: CASSLEADTDTQYF

clone size: .
V gene: TRBV5-1
J gene: TRBJ2-1
D gene: TRBD2
CDR3 DNA: TGCGCCAGCAGCCTGACTAGCGGGAGGAACAATGAGCAGTTCTTC
CDR3 protein: CASSLTSGRNNEQFF

clone size: once
V gene: TRBV29-1
J gene: TRBJ2-5
D gene: .
CDR3 DNA: TGCAGCGTCGACAGGTCCGAAATCCAAGAGACCCAGTACTTC
CDR3 protein: CSVDRSEIQETQYF

clone size: .
V gene: TRBV4-3
J gene: TRBJ2-1
D gene: TRBD1
CDR3 DNA: TGCGCCAGCAGCTCCGGTGGCAGGGGGAACAATGAGCAGTTCTTC
CDR3 protein: CASSSGGRGNNEQFF

clone size: .
V gene: TRBV6-5
J gene: TRBJ1-4
D gene: .
CDR3 DNA: TGTGCCAGCAGTTCAGCGAATAATGAAAAACTGTTTTTT
CDR3 protein: CASSSANNEKLFF

clone size: .
V gene: TRBV6-6
J gene: TRBJ1-5
D gene: .
CDR3 DNA: TGTGCCAGCAGTTTCCCGGGCGGGAATCAGCCCCAGCATTTT
CDR3 protein: CASSFPGGNQPQHF

clone size: .
V gene: TRBV2
J gene: TRBJ2-1
D gene: .
CDR3 DNA: TGTGCCAGCAGGCAGCGGCAGAGCGCCTACAATGAGCAGTTCTTC
CDR3 protein: CASRQRQSAYNEQFF

clone size: .
V gene: TRBV11-3
J gene: TRBJ2-1
D gene: TRBD1
CDR3 DNA: TGTGCCAGCAGCGGCAGGGGGAATGAGCAGTTCTTC
CDR3 protein: CASSGRGNEQFF

clone size: few
V gene: TRBV9
J gene: TRBJ1-3
D gene: .
CDR3 DNA: TGTGCCAGCAGCCCCCTCCCCTCTGGAAACACCATATATTTT
CDR3 protein: CASSPLPSGNTIYF

clone size: .
V gene: TRBV19
J gene: TRBJ2-5
D gene: .
CDR3 DNA: TGTGCCAGTAGTATAGCTAGGGGTGAGACCCAGTACTTC
CDR3 protein: CASSIARGETQYF

clone size: .
V gene: TRBV28
J gene: TRBJ1-2
D gene: .
CDR3 DNA: TGTGCCAGCAACCCGACACTGTTCTATGGCTACACCTTC
CDR3 protein: CASNPTLFYGYTF

clone size: .
V gene: TRBV29-1
J gene: TRBJ1-1
D gene: .
CDR3 DNA: TGCAGCGTTGATTCAGGGAAGGGTACTGAAGCTTTCTTT
CDR3 protein: CSVDSGKGTEAFF

clone size: .
V gene: TRBV19
J gene: TRBJ2-7
D gene: TRBD2
CDR3 DNA: TGTGCCAGTAGTTCTTGGGGAGGGGACGAGCAGTACTTC
CDR3 protein: CASSSWGGDEQYF

clone size: .
V gene: TRBV6-1
J gene: TRBJ2-7
D gene: TRBD1
CDR3 DNA: TGTGCCAGCACCCGACAGGGAGCCCCCTACGAGCAGTACTTC
CDR3 protein: CASTRQGAPYEQYF

clone size: .
V gene: TRBV28
J gene: TRBJ1-5
D gene: .
CDR3 DNA: TGTGCCAGCAGGCAGGGGATGTTTCAGCCCCAGCATTTT
CDR3 protein: CASRQGMFQPQHF

clone size: .
V gene: TRBV6-5
J gene: TRBJ1-5
D gene: .
CDR3 DNA: TGTGCCAGCAGATTGCGGGGTTTTAGCAATCAGCCCCAGCATTTT
CDR3 protein: CASRLRGFSNQPQHF

clone size: .
V gene: TRBV27
J gene: TRBJ1-5
D gene: TRBD1
CDR3 DNA: TGTGCCAGCAGTTCCGGGACAGGGTTCCAGCCCCAGCATTTT
CDR3 protein: CASSSGTGFQPQHF